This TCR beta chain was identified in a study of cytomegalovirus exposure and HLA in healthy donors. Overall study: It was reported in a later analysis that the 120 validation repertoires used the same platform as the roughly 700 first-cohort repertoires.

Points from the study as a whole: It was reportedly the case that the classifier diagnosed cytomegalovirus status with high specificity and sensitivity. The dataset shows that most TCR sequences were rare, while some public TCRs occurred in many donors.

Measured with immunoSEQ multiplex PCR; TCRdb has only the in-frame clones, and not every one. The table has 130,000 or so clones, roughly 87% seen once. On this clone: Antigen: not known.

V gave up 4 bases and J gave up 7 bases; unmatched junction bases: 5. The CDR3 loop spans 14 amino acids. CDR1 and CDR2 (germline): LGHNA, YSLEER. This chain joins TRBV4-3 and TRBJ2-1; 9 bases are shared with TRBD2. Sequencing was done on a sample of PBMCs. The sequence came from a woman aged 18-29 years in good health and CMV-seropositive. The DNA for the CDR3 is TGCGCCAGCAGCCCCCGTAGCGGGGGAAATGAGCAGTTCTTC. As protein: CASSPRSGGNEQFF.